This T cell receptor beta chain appears in the sequencing data of a study of blood T cell repertoires in COVID-19. V lost 7 bases and J lost 4, with 13 bases in between. Per the germline V gene, CDR1 is SEHNR and CDR2 is FQNEAQ (reference sequence). This CDR3 has 13 amino acids. In the source study's methods: How many nucleated cells were present was estimated from reference gene primer amplification. Only in-frame clones appear in the TCRdb table, and some are missing; sequencing was by immunoSEQ multiplex PCR. V and J calls plus clone size are reproduced from that table; the DNA served to infer D and trimming. Altogether tens of thousands of clones are present, 60% to 75% being singletons, with the ten largest covering around 7%. This clone was picked up a small number of times.

The sequencing sample was made of peripheral blood. This sequence was found in a man aged 45 to 65 with COVID-19, enrolled during active disease. The gene calls are TRBV7-9 and TRBJ1-2, with D uncertain. CDR3 protein: CASIGKGSYGYTF. The CDR3, as DNA: TGTGCCAGCATCGGGAAGGGATCCTATGGCTACACCTTC.